Presented here are 12 T cell receptor beta chains from one specimen sequenced in a study of OX40 agonist ivuxolimab in advanced cancers. Assay used: immunoSEQ multiplex PCR; TCRdb lists only in-frame clones, some missing. The sample has nearly 110,000 clones, less than 95% seen once. The source material was CD4+ or CD8+ T cells sorted from blood, sampled in a trial of the OX40 agonist ivuxolimab. The receptors derive from an adult with an advanced solid tumor such as melanoma, head and neck, liver or kidney cancer.

The genes are TRBV7-2 and TRBJ1-1, with D unclear. Trimming shortened V by 5 bases and J by 0 bases, and 7 bases separated the two germline ends. Germline assignment: CDR1 SGHTA and CDR2 FQGNSA. The CDR3 is 13 amino acids. The CDR3: CASSLQVNTEAFF. The CDR3 coding sequence is TGTGCCAGCAGCCTCCAGGTGAACACTGAAGCTTTCTTT.

This clone was seen more than once but under ten times. The rearrangement joins TRBV10-2 to TRBJ1-5; 7 nucleotides match TRBD1. The junction had 2 bases not matched to a gene; V was cut back by 2 bases and J by 4 bases. From germline, CDR1 is WSHSY and CDR2 SAAADI. This CDR3 is 14 amino acids long. DNA for the CDR3: TGCGCCAGCAGTGAGACAGGGGTGAATCAGCCCCAGCATTTT. It specifies CASSETGVNQPQHF.

The chain is built from TRBV5-4 and TRBJ2-5; TRBD2 aligns across 14 bases. The CDR3 contains 16 residues. V lost 4 bases to trimming and J lost 4 bases; unmatched junction nucleotides: 6. Germline CDR1 reads SGHNT; CDR2 reads YYREEE (reference sequence). CDR3 nucleotide sequence: TGTGCCAGCAGCCTCGGGACTAGCGGGAGCATAGAGACCCAGTACTTC. This translates into CASSLGTSGSIETQYF.

The chain joins TRBV6-5 to TRBJ1-3; 8 nucleotides match TRBD1. After removal of 6 bases from V and 3 bases from J, the junction contained 4 bases not matched to a gene. Germline values: CDR1 MNHEY, CDR2 SVGAGI. The length of the CDR3 is 14 residues. CDR3 region: CASRQDRGGNTIYF. As DNA, the CDR3 is TGTGCCAGCAGACAAGACAGGGGTGGAAACACCATATATTTT.

This chain links TRBV6-1 with TRBJ1-5, with no clear D. Trimming removed 0 bases from V and 1 base from J, with 13 bases in between. The germline gives CDR1 MNHNS, CDR2 SASEGT. The CDR3 loop spans 17 amino acids. CDR3 DNA sequence: TGTGCCAGCAGTGAAGCGCGTGTTAGGGAAAGCAATCAGCCCCAGCATTTT. It translates to CASSEARVRESNQPQHF.

V is TRBV7-3 and J is TRBJ2-3; D unresolved. CDR3 size: 14 residues. Germline V gives CDR1 SGHTA, CDR2 FQGTGA. V lost 4 bases to trimming and J lost 4 bases, with 12 bases between them. CDR3 sequence reads: CASSSQVRADTQYF. The CDR3 region has the DNA TGTGCCAGCAGCTCCCAAGTGAGAGCAGATACGCAGTATTTT.

This clone was found a few times. V and J are TRBV11-2 and TRBJ2-1; D gene unclear. CDR3 size: 14 residues. Trimming pared 1 base from V and 8 bases from J, leaving 12 bases between. CDR1 SGHAT and CDR2 FQNNGV come from the germline V gene. The CDR3 bases are TGTGCCAGCAGCTTAGTCTCAGAGGCTCATGAGCAGTTCTTC. It translates to CASSLVSEAHEQFF. The entire variable domain, with the rest obtained from reference TRBV11-2 and TRBJ2-1, is as follows: EAGVAQSPRYKIIEKRQSVAFWCNPISGHATLYWYQQILGQGPKLLIQFQNNGVVDDSQLPKDRFSAERLKGVDSTLKIQPAKLEDSAVYLCASSLVSEAHEQFFGPGTRLTVL.

J is TRBJ2-3 and V is TRBV11-2, with a weak D call TRBD2 (5 bases). Germline V lookup: CDR1 SGHAT, CDR2 FQNNGV. There are 14 residues in the CDR3. The germline V and J ends were trimmed by 6 bases and 4 bases, with 14 bases remaining between them. DNA for the CDR3: TGTGCCAGCAGTGACGGGGTCTTGCCAGATACGCAGTATTTT. Translated, it gives CASSDGVLPDTQYF.

The chain recombines TRBV28 with TRBJ2-4; D is unresolved. The CDR3 extends over 13 amino acids. Germline assignment: CDR1 MDHEN and CDR2 SYDVKM. Trimming removed 5 bases from V and 5 bases from J, with 10 bases in between. Written as DNA, the CDR3 is TGTGCCAGCAGTGCGCCGGGCCAAAACATTCAGTACTTC. Its protein product is CASSAPGQNIQYF.

This clone was seen more than once but under ten times. The chain joins TRBV5-1 to TRBJ2-7; D is tentatively TRBD1 or TRBD2 (5 bases each). This CDR3 is built from 13 residues. Trimming shortened V by 1 base and J by 3 bases, and 8 bases separated the two germline ends. The germline gives CDR1 SGHRS, CDR2 YFSETQ. CDR3 sequence (DNA): TGCGCCAGCAGCTTGTATGGGGGCTACGAGCAGTACTTC. It is translated as CASSLYGGYEQYF.

V is TRBV6-5 and J is TRBJ2-7, with TRBD1 matching 10 bases. This CDR3 has 15 amino acids. The junction had 8 bases not matched to a gene; V was cut back by 4 bases and J by 5 bases. Germline loops: CDR1 MNHEY, CDR2 SVGAGI. For the CDR3, the DNA is TGTGCCAGCAGTTCACCGGGACAGGGGACCGACGAGCAGTACTTC. This translates into CASSSPGQGTDEQYF.

V gene TRBV11-2 combines with J gene TRBJ2-5, with D perhaps matching TRBD2 (6 bases). Trimming shortened V by 2 bases and J by 1 base, and 8 bases separated the two germline ends. This CDR3 region has 14 residues. Germline CDR1 reads SGHAT; CDR2 reads FQNNGV. This CDR3 reads CASSLIAAQETQYF. DNA of the CDR3: TGTGCCAGCAGCTTAATAGCGGCCCAAGAGACCCAGTACTTC.